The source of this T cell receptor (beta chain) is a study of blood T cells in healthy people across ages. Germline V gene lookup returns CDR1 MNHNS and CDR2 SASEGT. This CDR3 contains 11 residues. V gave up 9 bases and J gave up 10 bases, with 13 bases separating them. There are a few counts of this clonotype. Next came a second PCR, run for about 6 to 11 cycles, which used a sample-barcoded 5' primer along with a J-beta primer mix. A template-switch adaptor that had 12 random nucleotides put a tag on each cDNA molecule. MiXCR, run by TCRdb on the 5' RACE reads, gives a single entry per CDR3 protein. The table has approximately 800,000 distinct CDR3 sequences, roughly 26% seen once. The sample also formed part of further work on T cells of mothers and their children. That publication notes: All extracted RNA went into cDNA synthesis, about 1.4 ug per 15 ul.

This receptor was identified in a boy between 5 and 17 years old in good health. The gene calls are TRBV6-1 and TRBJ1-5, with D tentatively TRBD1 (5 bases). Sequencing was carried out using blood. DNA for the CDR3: TGTGCCAGGGGAGTGGGGCGTCCCCAGCATTTT. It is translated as CARGVGRPQHF.